This TCR beta chain was retrieved from a study of T cells in tuberculosis. Across the study: T cells were selected with CD1B tetramers loaded with glucose monomycolate.

No alpha-beta pairing information exists for these sequences. Using immunoSEQ multiplex PCR, the repertoire was profiled, and TCRdb retains in-frame clones only, with some absent. The table includes about 59,000 clones, around 86% detected once. Cells were sorted from thawed PBMC rested overnight and stained with GMM-loaded CD1B tetramer, viability dye and anti-CD3. CD1B tetramers were loaded with Rhodococcus equi-derived C32 glucose monomycolate. This TCR came from an adult woman with latent tuberculosis. Sample: CD1b-GMM tetramer-negative cells sorted from PBMCs.

CDR3 loop: CASTLKGHGYEQFF. The CDR3, as DNA: TGTGCCAGCACTCTTAAGGGGCACGGGTATGAGCAGTTCTTC. J is TRBJ2-1 and V is TRBV28, with a possible D match to TRBD1 (5 bases). V was trimmed by 7 bases and J by 8 bases, leaving 18 bases between them. The germline V gene has CDR1 MDHEN and CDR2 SYDVKM. This CDR3 is built from 14 residues. Variable domain in full (rest from reference TRBV28 and TRBJ2-1): DVKVTQSSRYLVKRTGEKVFLECVQDMDHENMFWYRQDPGLGLRLIYFSYDVKMKEKGDIPEGYSVSREKKERFSLILESASTNQTSMYLCASTLKGHGYEQFFGPGTRLTVL.